Sequencing of this T cell receptor beta chain was carried out in a study of T cell repertoires in aging, cancer and after chemotherapy. By its share, this clonotype is medium-sized. Its specificity is not known. Broader study findings: Healthy donors lost TCR diversity with age mainly through richness, cancer patients through richness and evenness.

The template was genomic DNA from peripheral blood, not RNA. Germline-derived CDR1 and CDR2 are LNHDA and SQIVND (reference sequence). V lost 6 bases, J lost 9 bases, and 10 bases stayed unmatched. This CDR3 spans 16 amino acids. TRB rearrangements spanning V, D and J were amplified using mixed TRB-A/B primers. TCRdb re-analysed the multiplex PCR reads in MiXCR, keeping a single row per CDR3 protein. Among around 2,000 distinct CDR3 sequences listed, 33% were seen once. Sequenced input: blood. The V and J genes are TRBV19 and TRBJ2-1; TRBD2 aligns across 14 bases. The sequence derives from a human donor with a solid tumor. CDR3 sequence reads: CASSGPTSGRGREQFF. CDR3 coding DNA: TGTGCCAGTAGCGGACCGACTAGCGGGAGGGGGCGTGAGCAGTTCTTC.